This T cell receptor (beta chain) was sequenced during a study of lung T cells in sarcoidosis with Löfgren's syndrome. There are many counts of this clonotype. Its target is not known. Notes on the study in general: Recognition of an unidentified sarcoidosis antigen was only suggested.

TCRdb re-called the reads through MiXCR, storing one row per CDR3 protein. The table includes 60,000 to 70,000 distinct CDR3 sequences, 20% to 25% detected once. The CDR3 covers 9 residues. CDR1 SGHTA and CDR2 FQGTGA come from the germline V gene. Material: CD4+ T cells from PBMCs. The TCR comes from a human donor with sarcoidosis (Löfgren's syndrome or another form), or a control subject (not recorded which). The chain carries TRBV7-3 and TRBJ1-2; D not certain. CDR3 bases: TGTACCCTCCTCGTTGGCTACACCTTC. It yields the protein CTLLVGYTF. The complete variable domain, with remaining parts taken from reference TRBV7-3 and TRBJ1-2, reads GAGVSQTPSNKVTEKGKYVELRCDPISGHTALYWYRQSLGQGPEFLIYFQGTGAADDSGLPNDRFFAVRPEGSVSTLKIQRTERGDSAVYLCTLLVGYTFGSGTRLTVV.